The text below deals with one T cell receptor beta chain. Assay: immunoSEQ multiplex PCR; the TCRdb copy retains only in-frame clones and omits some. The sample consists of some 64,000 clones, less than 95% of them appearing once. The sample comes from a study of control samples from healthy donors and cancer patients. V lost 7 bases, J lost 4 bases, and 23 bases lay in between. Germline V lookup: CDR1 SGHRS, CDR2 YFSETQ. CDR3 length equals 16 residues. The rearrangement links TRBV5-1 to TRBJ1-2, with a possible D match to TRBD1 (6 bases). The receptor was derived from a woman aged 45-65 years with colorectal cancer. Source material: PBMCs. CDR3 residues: CASGTESRGTPYGYTF. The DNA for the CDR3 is TGCGCCAGCGGTACTGAGAGCAGGGGCACCCCCTATGGCTACACCTTC.